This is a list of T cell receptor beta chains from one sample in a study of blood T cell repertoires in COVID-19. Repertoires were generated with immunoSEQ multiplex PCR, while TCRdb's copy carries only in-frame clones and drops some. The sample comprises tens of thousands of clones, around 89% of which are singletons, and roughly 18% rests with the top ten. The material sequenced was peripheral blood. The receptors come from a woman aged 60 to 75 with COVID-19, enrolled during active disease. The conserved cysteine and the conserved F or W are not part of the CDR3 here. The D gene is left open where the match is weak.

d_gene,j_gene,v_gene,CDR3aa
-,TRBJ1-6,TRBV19,ASRLEGRTNSPLH
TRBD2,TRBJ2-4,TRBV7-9,ASSLGGLAENIQY
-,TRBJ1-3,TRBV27,ASSFSGRSGVGNTIY
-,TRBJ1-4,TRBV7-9,ASSLGAGVEKLF
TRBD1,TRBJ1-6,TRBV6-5,ASSYEVGQGSPLH
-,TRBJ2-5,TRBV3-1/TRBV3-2,ASSQEWGVETQY
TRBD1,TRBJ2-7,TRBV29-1,SVAGTGGLEQY
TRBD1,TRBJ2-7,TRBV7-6,ASSPNPSTGTGFYEQY
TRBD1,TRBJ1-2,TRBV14,ASSQYGTGGFGYT
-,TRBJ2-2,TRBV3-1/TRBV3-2,ASSPQRPGRGTGELF
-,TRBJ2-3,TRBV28,ASSPRGVSTDTQY
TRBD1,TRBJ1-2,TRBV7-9,ASTGGHGYT
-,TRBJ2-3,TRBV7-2,ASSLAGVSTDTQY
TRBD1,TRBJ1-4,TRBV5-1,ASSIKTGSNEKLF
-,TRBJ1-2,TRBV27,ASSSPGSSGYT
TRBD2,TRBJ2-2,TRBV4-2,ASSQIAGVGTGELF
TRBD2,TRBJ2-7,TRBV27,ASTSRGAYEQY
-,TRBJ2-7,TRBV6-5,ASTRQTYEQY
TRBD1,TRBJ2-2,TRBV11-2,ASRRQGNTGELF
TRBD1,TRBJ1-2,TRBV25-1,ASSGRQGAYRNYGYT
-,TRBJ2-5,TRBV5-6,ASSLTSGETQY
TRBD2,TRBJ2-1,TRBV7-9,ASSQGTSTF
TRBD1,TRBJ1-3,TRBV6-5,ASSRGQGPGNTIY
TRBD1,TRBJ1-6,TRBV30,AWQDRAKVSPLH
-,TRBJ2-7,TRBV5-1,ASSVGRGLVQY
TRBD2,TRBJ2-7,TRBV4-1,ASSQERTSGSYEQY
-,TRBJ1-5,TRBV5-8,ASNFQDSWQPQH
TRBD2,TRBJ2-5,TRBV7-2,ASSPAGGLETQY
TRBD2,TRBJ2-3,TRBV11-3,ASSLEGTSGVTDTQY
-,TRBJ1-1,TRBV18,ASSHPAGGGTEAF
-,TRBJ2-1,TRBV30,AWSHYNEQF
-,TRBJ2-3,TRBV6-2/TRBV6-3,ASSYRGTEDTQY
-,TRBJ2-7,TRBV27,ASSFTLGESGYEQY
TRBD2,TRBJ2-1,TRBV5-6,ASSLVAGGYNEQF
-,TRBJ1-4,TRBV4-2,ASSQDGAGQNEKLF
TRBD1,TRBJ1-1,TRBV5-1,ASSVDRAFYTEAF
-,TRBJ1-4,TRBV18,ASSPLAGNEKLF
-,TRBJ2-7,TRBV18,ASSPQGTGRYEQY
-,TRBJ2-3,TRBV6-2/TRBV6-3,ASSYTFGSANGRDTQY
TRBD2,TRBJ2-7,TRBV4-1,ASSQEGTRAGEQY
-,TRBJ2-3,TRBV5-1,ASSQLTSTDTQY
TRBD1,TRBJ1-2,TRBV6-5,ASRAGTGDGYT